In its sample, the clone carrying this T cell receptor (beta chain) was seen a few times. Its specificity is unknown. Other DNA sequences in this sample translate to the same CDR3. This entry belongs to a study of shared clonotypes between healthy human individuals. Investigators divided CD4+ cells into CD45RA+ naive and CD45RA-negative memory subsets. The authors distributed each subset's genomic DNA evenly over several immunoSEQ plates. The repertoire was sequenced with immunoSEQ multiplex PCR; TCRdb's copy has only in-frame clones and lacks some. The top ten clones hold approximately 1.1% of a sample with over a million clones, roughly 96% of them seen once. Germline V CDR1 and CDR2: SGHRS, YFSETQ. CDR3 length equals 15 residues. The V and J ends lost 0 bases and 4 bases respectively, with 10 bases between them. Study outcomes and limitations: Represented genetic and exposure-history diversity was restricted by having few donors. Sampling used blood alone; tissue repertoires probably differ.

The rearrangement joins TRBV5-1 to TRBJ2-2; the D gene is possibly TRBD1 (6 bases). The sequence was obtained from a man aged 25-45 years in good health. The sample comprised naive CD4+ T cells sorted from blood. Subset here: CD45RA+ positively selected. CDR3 protein: CASSLDRVGTGELFF. In nucleotides, the CDR3 is TGCGCCAGCAGCTTGGACAGGGTGGGCACCGGGGAGCTGTTTTTT.